This record covers a single TCR beta chain. This record belongs to a study of shared clonotypes between healthy human individuals. Generated by immunoSEQ multiplex PCR, the TCRdb table keeps only in-frame clones and is missing some. The top ten clones hold roughly 0.13% of a sample with millions of clones, roughly nine tenths of them seen once. Germline loops: CDR1 SGHTS, CDR2 YDEGEE. CDR3 size: 16 residues. V was clipped by 0 bases and J by 10 bases; unmatched bases: 12. J is TRBJ1-5 and V is TRBV5-8; TRBD1 aligns across 8 bases. The sequenced material came from naive CD4+ T cells sorted from blood. Subset defined: CD45RA+ positively selected. The clonotype was recovered from a young man in good health. The CDR3 DNA reads TGTGCCAGCAGCTTGGTCTTCGGGACAGGTGGTGGACCCCAGCATTTT. Its protein product is CASSLVFGTGGGPQHF.